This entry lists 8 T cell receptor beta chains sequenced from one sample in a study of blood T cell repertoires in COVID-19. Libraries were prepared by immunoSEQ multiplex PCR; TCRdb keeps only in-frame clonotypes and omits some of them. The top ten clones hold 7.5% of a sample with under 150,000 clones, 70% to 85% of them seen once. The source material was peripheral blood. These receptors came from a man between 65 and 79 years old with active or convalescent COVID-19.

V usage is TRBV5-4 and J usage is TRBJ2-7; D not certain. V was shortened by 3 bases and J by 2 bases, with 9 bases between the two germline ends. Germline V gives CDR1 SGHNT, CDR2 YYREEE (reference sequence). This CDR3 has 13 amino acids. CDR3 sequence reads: CASSSSAAYEQYF. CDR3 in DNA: TGTGCCAGCAGCTCCTCCGCGGCCTACGAGCAGTACTTC.

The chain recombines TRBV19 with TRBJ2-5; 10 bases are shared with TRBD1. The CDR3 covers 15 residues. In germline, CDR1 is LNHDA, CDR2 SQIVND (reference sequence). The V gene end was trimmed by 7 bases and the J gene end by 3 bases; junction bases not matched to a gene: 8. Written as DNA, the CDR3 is TGTGCCAGTAACCTGGGACAGGGGAGGGAAGAGACCCAGTACTTC. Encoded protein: CASNLGQGREETQYF.

CDR3 loop: CASSLADRLNQPQHF. The CDR3 nucleotides are TGTGCCAGCTCACTCGCGGACAGGCTTAATCAGCCCCAGCATTTT. The rearrangement uses TRBV18 and TRBJ1-5; 7 bases match TRBD1. With V trimmed by 4 bases and J by 4 bases, 7 bases remained unmatched. The CDR3 consists of 15 residues. The V gene's germline CDR1 is KGHSH and CDR2 LQKENI.

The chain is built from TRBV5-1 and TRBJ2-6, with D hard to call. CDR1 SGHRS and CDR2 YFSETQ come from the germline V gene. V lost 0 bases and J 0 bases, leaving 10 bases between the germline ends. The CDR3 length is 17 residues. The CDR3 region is CASSLAGGFSGANVLTF. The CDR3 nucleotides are TGCGCCAGCAGCTTGGCGGGTGGGTTCTCTGGGGCCAACGTCCTGACTTTC. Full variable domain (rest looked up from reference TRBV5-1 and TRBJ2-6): KAGVTQTPRYLIKTRGQQVTLSCSPISGHRSVSWYQQTPGQGLQFLFEYFSETQRNKGNFPGRFSGRQFSNSRSEMNVSTLELGDSALYLCASSLAGGFSGANVLTFGAGSRLTVL.

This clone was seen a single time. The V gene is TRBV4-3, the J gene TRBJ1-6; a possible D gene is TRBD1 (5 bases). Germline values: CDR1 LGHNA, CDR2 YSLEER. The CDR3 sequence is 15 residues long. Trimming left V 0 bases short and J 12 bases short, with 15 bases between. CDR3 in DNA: TGCGCCAGCAGCCAAGATGGTCAGGGTCGCGAACCCCTCCACTTT. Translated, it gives CASSQDGQGREPLHF.

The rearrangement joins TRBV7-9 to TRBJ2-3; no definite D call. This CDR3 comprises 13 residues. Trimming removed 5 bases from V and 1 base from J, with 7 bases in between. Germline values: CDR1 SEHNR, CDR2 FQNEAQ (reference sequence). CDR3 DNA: TGTGCCAGCAGCCTCAGCGGCACAGATACGCAGTATTTT. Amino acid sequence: CASSLSGTDTQYF.

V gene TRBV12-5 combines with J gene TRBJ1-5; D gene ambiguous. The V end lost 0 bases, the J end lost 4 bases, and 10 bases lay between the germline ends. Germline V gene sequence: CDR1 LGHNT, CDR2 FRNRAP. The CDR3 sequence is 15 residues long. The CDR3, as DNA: TGTGCTAGTGGTTTGGTGCCGGGAGGGAATCAGCCCCAGCATTTT. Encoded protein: CASGLVPGGNQPQHF.

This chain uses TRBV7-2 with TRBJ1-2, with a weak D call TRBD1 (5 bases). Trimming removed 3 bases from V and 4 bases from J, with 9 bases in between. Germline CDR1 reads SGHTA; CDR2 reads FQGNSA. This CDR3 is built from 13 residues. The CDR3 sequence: CASSFETVYGYTF. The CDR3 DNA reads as TGTGCCAGCAGCTTTGAGACAGTCTATGGCTACACCTTC.